The clone carrying this T cell receptor beta chain has a single count. Libraries were prepared by immunoSEQ multiplex PCR; TCRdb keeps only in-frame clonotypes and omits some of them. The sample yields 78,000 or so clones, 95% to 97% seen once. This record belongs to a study of cytomegalovirus exposure and HLA in healthy donors. Trimming took 2 bases from V and 1 from J, leaving 11 bases between them. The CDR3 runs 14 residues. Germline V gives CDR1 GTSNPN, CDR2 SVGIG (reference sequence). The TCR sequence derives from a young man in good health and CMV-seropositive. This sequence joins TRBV30 and TRBJ1-1; unclear D gene. Sequenced: PBMCs. This CDR3 is CAWSSVVENTEAFF. CDR3 DNA sequence: TGTGCCTGGAGTTCGGTAGTAGAGAACACTGAAGCTTTCTTT.